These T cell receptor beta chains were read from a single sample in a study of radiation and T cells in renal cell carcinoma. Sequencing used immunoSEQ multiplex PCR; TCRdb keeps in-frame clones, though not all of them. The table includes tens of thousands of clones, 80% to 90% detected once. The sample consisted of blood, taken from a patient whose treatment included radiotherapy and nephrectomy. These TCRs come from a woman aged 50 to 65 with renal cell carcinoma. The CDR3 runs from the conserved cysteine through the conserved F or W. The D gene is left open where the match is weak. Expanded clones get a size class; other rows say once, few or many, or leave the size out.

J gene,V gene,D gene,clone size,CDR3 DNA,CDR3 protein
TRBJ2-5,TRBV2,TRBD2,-,TGTGCCAGCAGTGAACAGGCTAGCGGGGGGGCTGAGACCCAGTACTTC,CASSEQASGGAETQYF
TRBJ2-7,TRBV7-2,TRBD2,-,TGTGCCAGCAGACTAGCGGGAGGGCCCTACGAGCAGTACTTC,CASRLAGGPYEQYF
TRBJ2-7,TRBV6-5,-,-,TGTGCCAGCAGCCCCGACCACTACGAGCAGTACTTC,CASSPDHYEQYF
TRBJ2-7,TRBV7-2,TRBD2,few,TGTGCCAGCAGCCTGGAGCGGGAGGCAGGGGAGCAGTACTTC,CASSLEREAGEQYF
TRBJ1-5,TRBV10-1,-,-,TGCGCCAGCAGTGAGGGACTGGGGACTAATAGCAATCAGCCCCAGCATTTT,CASSEGLGTNSNQPQHF
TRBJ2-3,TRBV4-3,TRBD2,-,TGCGCCAGCAGCCGATTAGCGGGAGCCGGCACAGATACGCAGTATTTT,CASSRLAGAGTDTQYF
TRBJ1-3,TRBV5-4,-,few,TGTGCCAGCAGCGGGACTCTGGACACCATATATTTT,CASSGTLDTIYF
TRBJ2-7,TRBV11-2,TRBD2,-,TGTGCCAGCAGCCCTCGACTAGCGGGGAGCTCCTACGAGCAGTACTTC,CASSPRLAGSSYEQYF
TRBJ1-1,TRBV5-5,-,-,TGTGCCAGCAGCTTAAGTGGCAGGGGAATGAACACTGAAGCTTTCTTT,CASSLSGRGMNTEAFF
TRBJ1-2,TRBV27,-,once,TGTGCCAGCAGTCCGGGCTTTGGAAGGCTCTATGGCTACACCTTC,CASSPGFGRLYGYTF
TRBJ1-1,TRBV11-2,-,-,TGTGCCAGCAGCTTATCCTGGGGGAATGATAACACTGAAGCTTTCTTT,CASSLSWGNDNTEAFF
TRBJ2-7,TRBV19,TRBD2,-,TGTGCCAGTAACTCACCGCGGGGGAGGTCCTACGAGCAGTACTTC,CASNSPRGRSYEQYF
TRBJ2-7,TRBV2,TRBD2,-,TGTGCCAGCTCCGGACTAGCGGGGGGTTCCTACGAGCAGTACTTC,CASSGLAGGSYEQYF
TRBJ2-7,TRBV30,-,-,TGTGCCCAAAAGTCCCTTGGGGGCGAGCAGTACTTC,CAQKSLGGEQYF
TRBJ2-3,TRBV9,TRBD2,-,TGTGCCAGCAGCGTAGGAGTGTCTAGCGGGCCACAAGATACGCAGTATTTT,CASSVGVSSGPQDTQYF
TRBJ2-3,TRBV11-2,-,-,TGTGCCAGCAGCCCCATAAGCACAGATACGCAGTATTTT,CASSPISTDTQYF
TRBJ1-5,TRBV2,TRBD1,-,TGTGCCAGCATGGACAGGCTCCGGGATCAGCCCCAGCATTTT,CASMDRLRDQPQHF
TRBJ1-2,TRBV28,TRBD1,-,TGTGCCAGCACCCAGGGGGGGGGATCGGACTATGGCTACACCTTC,CASTQGGGSDYGYTF
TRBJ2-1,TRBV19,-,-,TGTGCCAGTAAAGGTCCTAGGTTTAGGGATGAGCAGTTCTTC,CASKGPRFRDEQFF
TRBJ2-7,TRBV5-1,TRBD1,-,TGCGCCAGCAGCTTGGTGGGACAGGGGGACGAGCAGTACTTC,CASSLVGQGDEQYF
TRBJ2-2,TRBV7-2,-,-,TGTGCCAGCCTTCGACAGAACACCGGGAAGCTGTTTTTT,CASLRQNTGKLFF
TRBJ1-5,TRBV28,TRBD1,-,TGTGCCAGCAGGGATGGACAGGCGGGCAATCAGCCCCAGCATTTT,CASRDGQAGNQPQHF
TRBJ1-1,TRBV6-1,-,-,TGTGCCAGCAGAACACAGGGTTGGGGCGCTGAAGCTTTCTTT,CASRTQGWGAEAFF
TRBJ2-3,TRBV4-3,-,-,TGCGCCAGCAGCCAAAGGGCTACCTCCACAGATACGCAGTATTTT,CASSQRATSTDTQYF
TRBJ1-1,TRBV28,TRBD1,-,TGTGCCAGCAGGAGAAGACAGGGGGCGGAGAACACTGAAGCTTTCTTT,CASRRRQGAENTEAFF
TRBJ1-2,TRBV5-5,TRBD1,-,TGTGCCAGCAATGCCCCGACAGGGGGCAACTATGGCTACACCTTC,CASNAPTGGNYGYTF
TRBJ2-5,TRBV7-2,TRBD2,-,TGTGCCAGCAGCTCGGCCGGGACTAGCGGGAGGCGGGAGACCCAGTACTTC,CASSSAGTSGRRETQYF
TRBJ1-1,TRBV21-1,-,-,TGTGCCAGCAGCAAAGCGCCCCGGGGGGCTTTCTTT,CASSKAPRGAFF
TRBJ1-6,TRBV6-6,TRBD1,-,TGTGCCAGCAGTTACCGGGACAGGAATAATTCACCCCTCCACTTT,CASSYRDRNNSPLHF
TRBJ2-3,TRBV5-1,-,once,TGCGCCAGCAGCTTGGCTCCTAGCACAGATACGCAGTATTTT,CASSLAPSTDTQYF